The rows below give T cell receptor beta chains drawn from one sample of a study of CD8 T cells in Susac syndrome. TCRdb re-called the immunoSEQ multiplex PCR reads through MiXCR, storing one row per CDR3 protein. Here the sample spans approximately 190,000 distinct CDR3 sequences, more than 85% being singletons. The specimen was CD8+ T cells from PBMCs. These receptors all come from a human donor with Susac syndrome. The CDR3 runs from the conserved cysteine through the conserved F or W. The order of the fields is J gene, V gene, CDR3 protein.

J: TRBJ2-7
V: TRBV3-1
CDR3: CASSLPSDTQYF

J: TRBJ2-2
V: TRBV12-3/TRBV12-4
CDR3: CASSTARTDNTGELFF

J: TRBJ2-7
V: TRBV27
CDR3: CASSSRGQSSYEQYF

J: TRBJ2-1
V: TRBV4-1
CDR3: CASSQDQRSSYNEQFF

J: TRBJ2-7
V: TRBV28
CDR3: CASSALATGGYEQYF

J: TRBJ2-2
V: TRBV2
CDR3: CASSELGRESTGELFF

J: TRBJ2-3
V: TRBV14
CDR3: CASSQEDSLTDTQYF

J: TRBJ1-2
V: TRBV29-1
CDR3: CSARQGDGYTF

J: TRBJ2-1
V: TRBV24-1
CDR3: CATSDLQGGGYNEQFF

J: TRBJ2-3
V: TRBV4-1
CDR3: CASSQEDLERDTQYF

J: TRBJ2-7
V: TRBV9
CDR3: CASSAHRGRDEQYF

J: TRBJ1-1
V: TRBV4-2
CDR3: CASSQEGPGGEDTEAFF

J: TRBJ2-7
V: TRBV4-1
CDR3: CASSQEDRGYEQYF

J: TRBJ2-7
V: TRBV27
CDR3: CASSLTRSYEQYF

J: TRBJ1-6
V: TRBV7-6
CDR3: CASSTGTSGSPLHF

J: TRBJ2-3
V: TRBV24-1
CDR3: CATSDPKTGTDTQYF

J: TRBJ2-7
V: TRBV3-1
CDR3: CASSTRQGGEQYF

J: TRBJ2-1
V: TRBV24-1
CDR3: CATSDNLAGDHNEQFF

J: TRBJ1-2
V: TRBV9
CDR3: CASSAPTGKNYRGYTF

J: TRBJ2-5
V: TRBV27
CDR3: CASSYGGEETQYF

J: TRBJ2-2
V: TRBV12-3/TRBV12-4
CDR3: CASTSGGPAGELFF

J: TRBJ1-2
V: TRBV5-6
CDR3: CASSLSGQYGYTF

J: TRBJ1-2
V: TRBV4-1
CDR3: CASSYDRGVGGYTF